The 25 T cell receptor beta chains below were found in one sample sequenced in a study of CD4 T cells in relation to SARS-CoV-2 and coronaviruses. This table comes from immunoSEQ multiplex PCR, and its TCRdb copy is limited to in-frame clones, with some not included. Of 43,000 or so clones listed, approximately 80% are singletons. These receptors have no known antigen. What was sequenced was naive CD4+ T cells from PBMCs, cultured in vitro. Subset described: naive CD4+ T cells isolated by negative enrichment. The source of these receptors is an adult with COVID-19.

The V call is TRBV6-6, the J call TRBJ1-1; D is perhaps TRBD1 (5 bases). The germline V gene encodes CDR1 MNHNY and CDR2 SVGAGI (reference sequence). Trimming shortened V by 5 bases and J by 1 base, and 8 bases separated the two germline ends. The CDR3 length is 13 residues. In DNA form, the CDR3 reads TGTGCCAGCAGTCACGGACAGAACACTGAAGCTTTCTTT. Translating it yields CASSHGQNTEAFF.

In its sample, this clone was seen once. The rearrangement links TRBV18 to TRBJ2-7; the D is unclear. Germline values: CDR1 KGHSH, CDR2 LQKENI. Trimming left V 2 bases short and J 6 bases short, with 5 bases between. This CDR3 comprises 11 residues. This CDR3 is CASSPSGEQYF. CDR3 nucleotide sequence: TGTGCCAGCTCACCATCGGGCGAGCAGTACTTC.

This clone was counted once. CDR3 nucleotides: TGTGCCAGCAGTGGGGACTATGGCTACACCTTC. This codes for CASSGDYGYTF. The gene calls are TRBV2 and TRBJ1-2; D uncertain. The V end lost 4 bases, the J end lost 3 bases, and 3 bases lay between the germline ends. CDR3 size: 11 residues. Looked up from germline, CDR1 is SNHLY and CDR2 is FYNNEI.

In its sample, this clone was seen once. The V and J genes are TRBV6-4 and TRBJ2-2; D may be TRBD1 or TRBD2 (5 bases each). V was cut by 6 bases and J by 5 bases, with 13 bases left in between. The CDR3 consists of 14 residues. In germline, CDR1 is MRHNA, CDR2 SNTAGT. CDR3 sequence: CASSSLRGTGELFF. As DNA, the CDR3 is TGTGCCAGCAGCTCACTGAGGGGTACCGGGGAGCTGTTTTTT.

This clone came up a few times. The V gene is TRBV28, the J gene TRBJ2-1, with D hard to call. Trimming took off 5 bases at V and 11 bases at J, with 10 bases between the two ends. Germline V gene lookup returns CDR1 MDHEN and CDR2 SYDVKM. CDR3 length: 11 amino acids. The DNA for the CDR3 is TGTGCCAGCAGTACACAGAGGAAGCAGTTCTTC. Encoded protein: CASSTQRKQFF.

The CDR3 DNA reads TGTGCCAGCAAAACAGCGGGATTACAAGAGACCCAGTACTTC. Protein: CASKTAGLQETQYF. V and J are TRBV6-5 and TRBJ2-5, with TRBD2 matching over 7 bases. Unmatched junction bases numbered 7, after V lost 7 bases and J lost 2 bases. The CDR3 contains 14 residues. Germline lookup yields CDR1 MNHEY and CDR2 SVGAGI.

The CDR3 nucleotides are TGTGCCAGCAGCCACCGTGCGGGCTACGGGTCGGAAAACTATGGCTACACCTTC. Translated, it gives CASSHRAGYGSENYGYTF. The chain is built from TRBV9 and TRBJ1-2; D remains ambiguous. Trimming removed 4 bases at V and 2 bases at J, with 24 bases between. From germline, CDR1 is SGDLS and CDR2 YYNGEE. The CDR3 has 18 residues.

This sequence joins TRBV3-1 (or the pseudogene TRBV3-2) and TRBJ2-2, with 7 bases matching TRBD2. V lost 6 bases to trimming and J lost 1 base; unmatched junction nucleotides: 5. CDR1 and CDR2 (germline): LGHDT, YNNKEL (reference sequence). This CDR3 has 15 amino acids. CDR3 in amino acids: CASSSAGENTGELFF. The CDR3, as DNA: TGTGCCAGCAGTTCGGCGGGAGAGAACACCGGGGAGCTGTTTTTT.

The CDR3 sequence: CATSRDFGPEKLFF. As DNA, the CDR3 is TGTGCCACCAGCAGAGATTTTGGACCGGAAAAACTGTTTTTT. The chain joins TRBV15 to TRBJ1-4; no reliable D call. Trimming took off 0 bases at V and 8 bases at J, with 10 bases between the two ends. The germline V gene has CDR1 LNHNV and CDR2 YYDKDF (reference sequence). The CDR3 contains 14 residues.

The chain links TRBV7-9 to TRBJ2-6, with D unclear. Germline V gene lookup returns CDR1 SEHNR and CDR2 FQNEAQ (reference sequence). V shed 3 bases and J shed 4 bases, with 10 bases lying between them. This CDR3 region has 15 residues. The CDR3 here is CASSLAGAGANVLTF. The DNA for the CDR3 is TGTGCCAGCAGCTTGGCAGGAGCCGGGGCCAACGTCCTGACTTTC. Full variable domain (rest looked up from reference TRBV7-9 and TRBJ2-6): DTGVSQNPRHKITKRGQNVTFRCDPISEHNRLYWYRQTLGQGPEFLTYFQNEAQLEKSRLLSDRFSAERPKGSFSTLEIQRTEQGDSAMYLCASSLAGAGANVLTFGAGSRLTVL.

The sample holds one count of this clone. CDR3 coding DNA: TGCGCCAGTCGGCGGGACAAGAGCACAGATACGCAGTATTTT. Encoded protein: CASRRDKSTDTQYF. The V call is TRBV23-1, the J call TRBJ2-3, with D perhaps TRBD1 or TRBD2 (6 bases each). TRBV23-1 is an ORF for which the function is uncertain. The CDR3 loop spans 14 amino acids. V lost 9 bases, J lost 0 bases, and 13 bases lay in between.

The chain couples TRBV3-1 (or the pseudogene TRBV3-2) to TRBJ1-3, with D unclear. From germline, CDR1 is LGHDT and CDR2 YNNKEL (reference sequence). This CDR3 has 17 amino acids. The germline V and J ends were trimmed by 0 bases and 0 bases, with 12 bases remaining between them. Written as DNA, the CDR3 is TGTGCCAGCAGCCAAGATCCTATAGCACTCTCTGGAAACACCATATATTTT. As protein: CASSQDPIALSGNTIYF.

This clone has a single count. The chain recombines TRBV3-1 (or the pseudogene TRBV3-2) with TRBJ1-2, with 12 bases fitting TRBD1. Germline CDR1 is LGHDT and CDR2 is YNNKEL (reference sequence). This CDR3 is built from 16 residues. V gave up 2 bases and J gave up 5 bases; unmatched junction bases: 6. The CDR3 loop is CASSQRGQGAAYGYTF. CDR3 bases: TGTGCCAGCAGCCAACGGGGACAGGGGGCAGCATATGGCTACACCTTC.

This clone was observed a handful of times. The chain combines TRBV5-1 with TRBJ1-3; D ambiguous. Germline V gene lookup returns CDR1 SGHRS and CDR2 YFSETQ. The length of the CDR3 is 15 residues. V lost 2 bases and J lost 4, with 13 bases in between. The CDR3, as DNA: TGCGCCAGCAGCTTCGGGCGTCCTAGGGGAAACACCATATATTTT. Its translation is CASSFGRPRGNTIYF. The entire variable domain, with the rest obtained from reference TRBV5-1 and TRBJ1-3, is as follows: KAGVTQTPRYLIKTRGQQVTLSCSPISGHRSVSWYQQTPGQGLQFLFEYFSETQRNKGNFPGRFSGRQFSNSRSEMNVSTLELGDSALYLCASSFGRPRGNTIYFGEGSWLTVV.

This clone was seen a few times. CDR3 coding DNA: TGTGCCAGCAGTGGAACAGGGTTCTACGAGCAGTACTTC. This gives the protein CASSGTGFYEQYF. The chain links TRBV2 to TRBJ2-7, with D possibly TRBD1 on 6 matching bases. The CDR3 has 13 amino acids. CDR1 and CDR2 from the germline V gene are SNHLY and FYNNEI. Trimming left V 4 bases short and J 3 bases short, with 10 bases between.

In this sample, this clone turned up once. The V call is TRBV7-2, the J call TRBJ2-3, with a weak D call TRBD2 (6 bases). V lost 4 bases and J lost 1, with 21 bases in between. CDR3 size: 18 residues. CDR1 is SGHTA, CDR2 FQGNSA, per germline. The CDR3 DNA reads as TGTGCCAGCAGCTACGCGGGACCCCCAAACCGCGGCACAGATACGCAGTATTTT. This codes for CASSYAGPPNRGTDTQYF.

Sample share makes this clone medium-sized. The chain links TRBV4-1 to TRBJ1-1; D may be TRBD1 (5 bases). CDR1 and CDR2 (germline): MGHRA, YSYEKL. V lost 5 bases to trimming and J lost 10 bases, with 5 bases between them. This CDR3 comprises 9 residues. CDR3 region: CASSRGAFF. In DNA, the CDR3 is TGCGCCAGCAGCAGGGGAGCTTTCTTT.

The rearrangement uses TRBV19 and TRBJ1-5; D unresolved. Trimming left V 3 bases short and J 5 bases short, with 14 bases between. Germline CDR1 LNHDA, CDR2 SQIVND (reference sequence). The CDR3 loop spans 15 amino acids. The CDR3 nucleotides read TGTGCCAGTAGTATGGAGGCCCTACGATATCAGCCCCAGCATTTT. This codes for CASSMEALRYQPQHF.

V is TRBV6-5 and J is TRBJ2-1, with D unresolved. Germline V lookup: CDR1 MNHEY, CDR2 SVGAGI. Between the trimmed V and J ends, which lost 5 bases and 5 bases, there was a span of 7 bases. CDR3 size: 12 residues. The CDR3 DNA reads as TGTGCCAGCAGTCCTCGGGACAATGAGCAGTTCTTC. Translation gives CASSPRDNEQFF.

This clone has only one observation. The chain combines TRBV4-2 with TRBJ1-6; D ambiguous. Trimming cost V 4 bases and J 7 bases, with 17 bases left between them. This CDR3 has 16 amino acids. Germline loops: CDR1 LGHNA, CDR2 YNFKEQ. CDR3 sequence (DNA): TGTGCCAGCAGCCCTAAAACGCGGGAACACAATTCACCCCTCCACTTT. Its translation is CASSPKTREHNSPLHF.

J is TRBJ2-6 and V is TRBV21-1. TRBV21-1 is designated a pseudogene. The CDR3 length is 16 residues. The CDR3 loop reads CASSKKGRPGANVLTF. The DNA for the CDR3 is TGTGCCAGCAGCAAAAAGGGCCGTCCTGGGGCCAACGTCCTGACTTTC.

The chain combines TRBV11-2 with TRBJ2-5; the D is unclear. The CDR3 runs to 13 residues. V shed 3 bases and J shed 1 base, with 6 bases lying between them. From germline, CDR1 is SGHAT and CDR2 FQNNGV. In DNA, the CDR3 is TGTGCCAGCAGCTTGGGCACCCAAGAGACCCAGTACTTC. Its protein product is CASSLGTQETQYF.

The rearrangement uses TRBV4-1 and TRBJ1-2; perhaps TRBD1 as D (5 bases). The CDR3 has 14 residues. Between the trimmed V and J ends, which lost 0 bases and 8 bases, there was a span of 13 bases. Germline V lookup: CDR1 MGHRA, CDR2 YSYEKL. The CDR3 nucleotides are TGCGCCAGCAGCCAAGACCAGCGGCGGGGCGGCTACACCTTC. It yields the protein CASSQDQRRGGYTF.

V usage is TRBV28 and J usage is TRBJ2-7; TRBD1 agrees at 7 bases. V trimming: 6 bases; J trimming: 0 bases; junction bases outside the gene matches: 5. CDR3 length equals 14 residues. Germline CDR1 and CDR2: MDHEN and SYDVKM. For the CDR3, the DNA is TGTGCCAGCAGGGACAGGTGGGGCTCCTACGAGCAGTACTTC. Translation gives CASRDRWGSYEQYF.

This chain joins TRBV7-2 and TRBJ2-7; TRBD1 matches 8 bases. V gave up 2 bases and J gave up 1 base; unmatched junction bases: 1. The CDR3 extends over 14 amino acids. The germline V gene encodes CDR1 SGHTA and CDR2 FQGNSA. The CDR3: CASSLRQGSYEQYF. The DNA for the CDR3 is TGTGCCAGCAGCTTAAGACAGGGGTCCTACGAGCAGTACTTC. Combining the CDR3 with reference TRBV7-2 and TRBJ2-7 gives the whole variable domain GAGVSQSPSNKVTEKGKDVELRCDPISGHTALYWYRQSLGQGLEFLIYFQGNSAPDKSGLPSDRFSAERTGGSVSTLTIQRTQQEDSAVYLCASSLRQGSYEQYFGPGTRLTVT.